Shown below are 29 T cell receptor beta chains from a single sample sequenced in a study of T cell responses to AZD1222 COVID-19 vaccine. Profiling relied on immunoSEQ multiplex PCR, and the TCRdb table lists in-frame clones only, not all of them. The sample lists 130,000 to 150,000 clones; approximately 89% were seen once. The specimen comprised peripheral blood, sampled on day 0 of AZD1222 vaccination. The receptors come from an adult in good health.

The chain links TRBV5-6 to TRBJ2-1; 16 nucleotides match TRBD2. The germline V gene has CDR1 SGHDT and CDR2 YYEEEE. V lost 4 bases and J lost 6; bases outside the gene matches: 10. This CDR3 has 18 amino acids. The CDR3 DNA reads TGTGCCAGCAGCGGAATGGGACTAGCGGGAGGGCCACTCAATGAGCAGTTCTTC. It specifies CASSGMGLAGGPLNEQFF.

The count of this clone is one. The chain couples TRBV5-5 to TRBJ2-7, with unresolved D. The CDR3 is made up of 14 amino acids. Germline CDR1 reads SGHKS; CDR2 reads YYEKEE (reference sequence). Trimming left V 0 bases short and J 3 bases short, with 10 bases between. The CDR3 loop reads CASSLDSTDYEQYF. CDR3 DNA: TGTGCCAGCAGCTTGGATAGTACAGACTACGAGCAGTACTTC.

The chain's CDR3 is CASGSRPGKGEKLFF. In DNA form, the CDR3 reads TGTGCTAGTGGTTCGCGACCGGGGAAGGGGGAAAAACTGTTTTTT. This chain links TRBV12-5 with TRBJ1-4; possible D gene TRBD1, 5 bases. The CDR3 covers 15 residues. V was clipped by 4 bases and J by 8 bases, with 17 bases between them. Per germline, CDR1 LGHNT and CDR2 FRNRAP.

CDR3: CASSRDSEAFF. The CDR3 DNA reads TGCGCCAGCAGCCGGGACAGTGAAGCTTTCTTT. V usage is TRBV5-1 and J usage is TRBJ1-1, with 7 bases lining up with TRBD1. The CDR3 contains 11 residues. V dropped 4 bases and J dropped 7; count of bases not matched to a gene: 1. Germline V lookup: CDR1 SGHRS, CDR2 YFSETQ.

CDR3 sequence reads: CASSYYAPNYGYTF. CDR3 DNA sequence: TGTGCCAGCAGTTACTACGCGCCTAACTATGGCTACACCTTC. J is TRBJ1-2 and V is TRBV6-5; D gene uncertain. Trimming took 1 base from V and 0 from J, leaving 6 bases between them. Per the germline V gene, CDR1 is MNHEY and CDR2 is SVGAGI. The CDR3 covers 14 residues.

This clone showed up just a few times. The chain uses TRBV6-7 and TRBJ1-2; 9 bases are shared with TRBD1. TRBV6-7 counts as an open reading frame of uncertain function. Trimming at V came to 6 bases and at J to 4 bases, leaving 6 bases not matched to a gene. CDR3 length: 14 amino acids. This chain's CDR3 is CASRPGTGCYGYTF. DNA of the CDR3: TGTGCCAGCAGACCCGGGACAGGGTGCTATGGCTACACCTTC.

The V call is TRBV28, the J call TRBJ2-7, with D possibly called TRBD1 or TRBD2 (5 bases each). V was cut by 6 bases and J by 6 bases, with 15 bases left in between. The germline V gene encodes CDR1 MDHEN and CDR2 SYDVKM. The CDR3 has 13 amino acids. The CDR3 bases are TGTGCCAGCAGATCCACCCCGGGACGCGAGCAGTACTTC. Amino acid sequence: CASRSTPGREQYF.

The rearrangement links TRBV3-1 (or the pseudogene TRBV3-2) to TRBJ2-2; either TRBD1 or TRBD2 may supply D (5 bases each). CDR3 size: 15 residues. The V gene lost 2 bases and the J gene lost 6 bases, with 13 bases spanning the gap. Germline loops: CDR1 LGHDT, CDR2 YNNKEL (reference sequence). The CDR3 reads CASSQRGRAPGELFF. CDR3 nucleotides: TGTGCCAGCAGCCAACGGGGACGGGCCCCCGGGGAGCTGTTTTTT.

The rearrangement links TRBV3-1 (or the pseudogene TRBV3-2) to TRBJ2-5; 9 bases align to TRBD2. J lost 1 base, V lost 1 base, and 4 bases had no gene match. The germline V gene has CDR1 LGHDT and CDR2 YNNKEL (reference sequence). The CDR3 length is 16 residues. Written as DNA, the CDR3 is TGTGCCAGCAGCCAAGCCCCAGCGGGGGGCCAAGAGACCCAGTACTTC. This encodes CASSQAPAGGQETQYF.

The genes are TRBV2 and TRBJ1-6, with D maybe TRBD1 (5 bases). CDR1 SNHLY and CDR2 FYNNEI come from the germline V gene. This CDR3 is 13 amino acids long. V lost 8 bases and J lost 12, with 17 bases in between. CDR3 nucleotide sequence: TGTGCCAGCGGGGCCCCTTCTTCTCGACCCCTCCACTTT. Protein sequence: CASGAPSSRPLHF.

The CDR3 loop reads CASSKGLAGGGGTQYF. CDR3 DNA sequence: TGTGCCAGCAGCAAGGGACTAGCGGGAGGAGGGGGTACGCAGTATTTT. This chain uses TRBV7-2 with TRBJ2-3; 15 bases map to TRBD2. After removal of 5 bases from V and 8 bases from J, the junction contained 8 bases not matched to a gene. CDR1 and CDR2 from the germline V gene are SGHTA and FQGNSA. The CDR3 loop spans 16 amino acids.

This rearrangement joins TRBV7-2 to TRBJ1-2; TRBD1 agrees at 8 bases. The V segment lost 5 bases and the J segment 4 bases; nucleotides outside the gene matches: 12. The CDR3 loop spans 16 amino acids. Germline CDR1 and CDR2: SGHTA and FQGNSA. CDR3: CASSPYRTGLGYGYTF. CDR3 in DNA: TGTGCCAGCAGCCCCTACCGGACAGGGCTCGGCTATGGCTACACCTTC.

V gene TRBV19 combines with J gene TRBJ1-4; D remains ambiguous. The CDR3 sequence is 17 residues long. Germline V gene lookup returns CDR1 LNHDA and CDR2 SQIVND (reference sequence). Trimming pared 1 base from V and 0 bases from J, leaving 12 bases between. This CDR3 is CASSIARAGATNEKLFF. In nucleotides, the CDR3 is TGTGCCAGTAGTATAGCCCGGGCCGGTGCAACTAATGAAAAACTGTTTTTT.

The CDR3 reads CASSLAAGGYGELFF. CDR3 nucleotides: TGTGCCAGCAGCCTTGCGGCGGGAGGTTACGGGGAGCTGTTTTTT. This chain joins TRBV9 and TRBJ2-2, with 8 bases matching TRBD2. CDR1 and CDR2 from the germline V gene are SGDLS and YYNGEE. V shed 4 bases, J shed 7 bases, and the junction held 9 bases outside the gene matches. CDR3 size: 15 residues.

This chain connects TRBV6-5 to TRBJ1-3; unclear D gene. CDR3 size: 15 residues. Deletions cut 3 bases from V and 2 bases from J, with 11 bases between. Germline CDR1 reads MNHEY; CDR2 reads SVGAGI. This CDR3 reads CASSYSSWAGNTIYF. For the CDR3, the DNA is TGTGCCAGCAGTTATAGTTCGTGGGCTGGAAACACCATATATTTT.

CDR3 sequence (DNA): TGTGCCAGCAGCCAAGTGTCAGGGTTAGGCTACACCTTC. Its protein is CASSQVSGLGYTF. The V gene is TRBV14, the J gene TRBJ1-2; weak D call: TRBD1 (5 bases). CDR1 is SGHDN and CDR2 is FVKESK in the germline V gene. CDR3 length equals 13 residues. Trimming took off 1 base at V and 8 bases at J, with 11 bases between the two ends. The whole variable domain, remainder taken from reference TRBV14 and TRBJ1-2, is EAGVTQFPSHSVIEKGQTVTLRCDPISGHDNLYWYRRVMGKEIKFLLHFVKESKQDESGMPNNRFLAERTGGTYSTLKVQPAELEDSGVYFCASSQVSGLGYTFGSGTRLTVV.

V gene TRBV2 combines with J gene TRBJ1-5; D is possibly TRBD1 (6 bases). V lost 6 bases and J lost 2, with 20 bases in between. Germline V gene lookup returns CDR1 SNHLY and CDR2 FYNNEI. The CDR3 contains 17 residues. For the CDR3, the DNA is TGTGCCAGCAGACACAGGGCGGAGGTGTCCGGCAATCAGCCCCAGCATTTT. This translates into CASRHRAEVSGNQPQHF.

This rearrangement joins TRBV19 to TRBJ2-5, with 10 bases lining up with TRBD1. The V gene's germline CDR1 is LNHDA and CDR2 SQIVND (reference sequence). V lost 8 bases and J lost 1; bases outside the gene matches: 7. The length of the CDR3 is 15 residues. The CDR3 loop reads CASSRQGAFQETQYF. In DNA form, the CDR3 reads TGTGCCAGTTCACGACAGGGGGCTTTCCAAGAGACCCAGTACTTC.

The chain employs TRBV10-3 and TRBJ1-1, with a weak D call TRBD1 (6 bases). Germline CDR1 reads ENHRY; CDR2 reads SYGVKD. V lost 6 bases, J lost 1 base, and 9 bases lay in between. The CDR3 is made up of 13 amino acids. CDR3 DNA: TGTGCCATCAGCTCGGGACAGAACACTGAAGCTTTCTTT. It yields the protein CAISSGQNTEAFF.

This clone was recorded a few times. This sequence joins TRBV9 and TRBJ2-7; D assignment may be TRBD1 or TRBD2 (5 bases each). This CDR3 region has 13 residues. Trimming stripped 5 bases from V and 0 bases from J, with 9 bases between. Germline V gives CDR1 SGDLS, CDR2 YYNGEE. DNA of the CDR3: TGTGCCAGCAGTGGGGACCTCTCCTACGAGCAGTACTTC. Translating gives CASSGDLSYEQYF.

The chain recombines TRBV12-3 or TRBV12-4 with TRBJ1-4; no clear D gene. The CDR3 totals 11 residues. Trimming pared 3 bases from V and 10 bases from J, leaving 6 bases between. The chain's CDR3 is CASSFLGKLFF. The CDR3 DNA reads TGTGCCAGCAGTTTTCTGGGAAAACTGTTTTTT.

The gene calls are TRBV19 and TRBJ1-5, with TRBD1 identical over 8 bases. The germline CDR1 and CDR2 sequences are LNHDA and SQIVND (reference sequence). Germline trimming cut 3 bases from V and 6 bases from J; bases unmatched to any gene: 4. The CDR3 has 14 residues. CDR3 DNA sequence: TGTGCCAGTAGTATTTCAGGGGGCTTTCAGCCCCAGCATTTT. Protein sequence: CASSISGGFQPQHF.

V gene TRBV7-8 combines with J gene TRBJ2-1; TRBD1 aligns across 7 bases. With 3 bases clipped from V and 0 bases from J, the junction kept 11 bases outside the gene matches. This CDR3 is built from 18 residues. CDR1 is SGHVS, CDR2 FQNEAQ, per germline. In nucleotides, the CDR3 is TGTGCCAGCAGCTTCAACGGACAGGTCTCGAGCTCCTACAATGAGCAGTTCTTC. Encoded protein: CASSFNGQVSSSYNEQFF.

V gene TRBV11-2 combines with J gene TRBJ1-2; D unclear. This CDR3 comprises 14 residues. CDR1 SGHAT and CDR2 FQNNGV come from the germline V gene. V gave up 0 bases and J gave up 1 base, with 6 bases separating them. CDR3 DNA: TGTGCCAGCAGCTTAGACTCAGTTAACTATGGCTACACCTTC. This codes for CASSLDSVNYGYTF.

The chain links TRBV7-2 to TRBJ2-1; D ambiguous. Trimming removed 4 bases at V and 4 bases at J, with 14 bases between. Germline values: CDR1 SGHTA, CDR2 FQGNSA. This CDR3 region has 15 residues. In DNA form, the CDR3 reads TGTGCCAGCAGCTGGCGTTCGGGCGAGTACAATGAGCAGTTCTTC. Protein product: CASSWRSGEYNEQFF.

With respect to this clone: The junction differs from germline at one of its ends, possibly a read error. The chain is built from TRBV7-7 and TRBJ2-1, with TRBD2 matching over 14 bases. The CDR3 contains 18 residues. CDR1 is SSHAT and CDR2 is FNYEAQ in the germline V gene (reference sequence). Here the CDR3 reads CASSLRGTSGGLDNEQFF. The CDR3 DNA follows: TGTGCTAGCAGCTTACGCGGGACTAGCGGGGGCCTAGACAATGAGCAGTTCTTC.

This chain links TRBV7-9 with TRBJ1-1; D gene ambiguous. The CDR3 covers 12 residues. Per germline, CDR1 SEHNR and CDR2 FQNEAQ (reference sequence). The V gene lost 1 base and the J gene lost 0 bases, with 0 bases spanning the gap. The CDR3 spells CASSLVNTEAFF. The DNA for the CDR3 is TGTGCCAGCAGCTTAGTGAACACTGAAGCTTTCTTT.

V and J are TRBV29-1 and TRBJ1-1; unclear D gene. Trimming left V 5 bases short and J 0 bases short, with 10 bases between. Germline V gene sequence: CDR1 SQVTM, CDR2 ANQGSEA. The CDR3 contains 13 residues. CDR3 amino acids: CSVYDTLNTEAFF. CDR3 sequence (DNA): TGCAGCGTTTACGACACATTGAACACTGAAGCTTTCTTT.

This chain joins TRBV7-2 and TRBJ1-3; TRBD1 matches at 11 bases. CDR1 SGHTA and CDR2 FQGNSA come from the germline V gene. The ends lost 6 bases at V and 1 base at J; junction bases unmatched: 14. This CDR3 spans 19 amino acids. DNA for the CDR3: TGTGCCAGCAGTAGAACCTGGACAGGGGGCGCAAAATCTGGAAACACCATATATTTT. Its protein product is CASSRTWTGGAKSGNTIYF.